In its sample, the clone carrying this T cell receptor beta chain was seen many times. As yet, its antigen is unknown. This entry is derived from a study of T cells after yellow fever vaccination. The study's findings and limits: A weaker but faster secondary response was observed, peaking on day 5 versus 15. Some clonotypes were seen in both the CD4 and the CD8 compartments. These made up a small share and likely arose from convergent recombination. FACS-sorted repertoires could harbor abundant contaminating bulk-population clonotypes.

The 5'RACE template-switching step produced TCR cDNA and added a universal primer site and UMIs. TCRdb re-called the 5' RACE reads through MiXCR, storing one row per CDR3 protein. The repertoire holds under 250,000 distinct CDR3 sequences, 6.9% seen once, with approximately 0.85% in the top ten. Trimming removed 1 base from V and 11 bases from J, with 14 bases in between. Germline V gene lookup returns CDR1 SGHAT and CDR2 FQNNGV. This CDR3 is 13 amino acids long. The receptor was isolated from a young man who received the YFV17D yellow fever vaccine. This sequence joins TRBV11-2 and TRBJ1-1; D gene ambiguous. This specimen consisted of CD4+ T cells sorted from PBMCs, obtained 15 days after the yellow fever booster vaccination. CDR3 residues: CASSLVPRTEAFF. The CDR3 DNA reads as TGTGCCAGCAGCTTAGTCCCCCGGACGGAGGCTTTCTTT.